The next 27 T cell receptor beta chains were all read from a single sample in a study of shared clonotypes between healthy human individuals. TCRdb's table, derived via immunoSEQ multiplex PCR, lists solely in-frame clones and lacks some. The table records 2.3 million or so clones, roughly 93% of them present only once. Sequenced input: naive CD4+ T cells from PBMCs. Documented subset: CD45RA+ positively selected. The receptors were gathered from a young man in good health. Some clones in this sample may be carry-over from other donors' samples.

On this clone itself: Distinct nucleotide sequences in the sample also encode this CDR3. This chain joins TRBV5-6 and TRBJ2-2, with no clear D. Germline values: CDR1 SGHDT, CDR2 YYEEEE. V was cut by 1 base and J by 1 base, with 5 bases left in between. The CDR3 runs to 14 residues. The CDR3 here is CASSLRQNTGELFF. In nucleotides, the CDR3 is TGTGCCAGCAGCTTGAGACAGAACACCGGGGAGCTGTTTTTT.

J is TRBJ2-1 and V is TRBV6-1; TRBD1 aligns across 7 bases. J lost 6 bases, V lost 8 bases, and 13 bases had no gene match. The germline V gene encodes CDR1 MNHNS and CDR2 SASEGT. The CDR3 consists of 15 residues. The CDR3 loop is CASPAPDRDSNEQFF. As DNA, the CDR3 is TGTGCCAGCCCTGCCCCCGACAGGGATAGCAATGAGCAGTTCTTC.

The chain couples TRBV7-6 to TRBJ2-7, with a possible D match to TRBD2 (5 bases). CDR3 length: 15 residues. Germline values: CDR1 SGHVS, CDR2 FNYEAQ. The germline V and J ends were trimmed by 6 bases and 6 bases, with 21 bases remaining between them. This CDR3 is CASSYRANDRGEQYF. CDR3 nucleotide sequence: TGTGCCAGCAGTTACCGGGCCAATGATCGGGGCGAGCAGTACTTC. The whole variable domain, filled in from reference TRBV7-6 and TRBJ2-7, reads GAGVSQSPRYKVTKRGQDVALRCDPISGHVSLYWYRQALGQGPEFLTYFNYEAQQDKSGLPNDRFSAERPEGSISTLTIQRTEQRDSAMYRCASSYRANDRGEQYFGPGTRLTVT.

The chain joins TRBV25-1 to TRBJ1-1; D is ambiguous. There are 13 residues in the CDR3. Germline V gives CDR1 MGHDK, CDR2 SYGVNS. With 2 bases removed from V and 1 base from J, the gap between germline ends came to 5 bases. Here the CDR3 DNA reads TGTGCCAGCAGTGAAAACCAGAACACTGAAGCTTTCTTT. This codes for CASSENQNTEAFF.

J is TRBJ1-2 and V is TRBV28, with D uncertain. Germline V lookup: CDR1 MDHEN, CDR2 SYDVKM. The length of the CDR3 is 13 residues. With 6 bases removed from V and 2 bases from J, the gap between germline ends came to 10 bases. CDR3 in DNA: TGTGCCAGCAGCTCGAAGGACAACTATGGCTACACCTTC. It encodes CASSSKDNYGYTF.

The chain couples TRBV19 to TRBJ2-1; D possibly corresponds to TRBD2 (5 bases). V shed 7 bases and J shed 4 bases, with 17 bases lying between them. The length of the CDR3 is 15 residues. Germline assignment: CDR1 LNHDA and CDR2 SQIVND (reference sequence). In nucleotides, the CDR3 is TGTGCCAGTACCCCCCAAAGCGGAAGTTACAATGAGCAGTTCTTC. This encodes CASTPQSGSYNEQFF.

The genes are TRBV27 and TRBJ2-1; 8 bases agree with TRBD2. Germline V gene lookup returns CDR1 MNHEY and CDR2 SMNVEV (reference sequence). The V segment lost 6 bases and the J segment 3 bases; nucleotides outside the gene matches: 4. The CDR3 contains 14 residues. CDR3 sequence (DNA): TGTGCCAGCAGGGGACTAGATGTCTACAATGAGCAGTTCTTC. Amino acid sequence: CASRGLDVYNEQFF.

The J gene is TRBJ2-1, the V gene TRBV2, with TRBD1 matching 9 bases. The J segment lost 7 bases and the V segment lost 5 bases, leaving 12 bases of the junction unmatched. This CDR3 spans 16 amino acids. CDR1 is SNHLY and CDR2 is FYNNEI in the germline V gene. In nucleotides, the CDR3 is TGTGCCAGCAGTCTAAATCCGGGACAGGGTTTTAATGAGCAGTTCTTC. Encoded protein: CASSLNPGQGFNEQFF.

The CDR3 bases are TGTGCCAGCAGCCCGGCTGGGGTCCTAGCAGCCGATACGCAGTATTTT. It codes for CASSPAGVLAADTQYF. The V and J genes are TRBV28 and TRBJ2-3, with a possible D match to TRBD2 (5 bases). V dropped 6 bases and J dropped 6 bases, with 22 bases sitting between them. Germline CDR1 MDHEN, CDR2 SYDVKM. This CDR3 region has 16 residues.

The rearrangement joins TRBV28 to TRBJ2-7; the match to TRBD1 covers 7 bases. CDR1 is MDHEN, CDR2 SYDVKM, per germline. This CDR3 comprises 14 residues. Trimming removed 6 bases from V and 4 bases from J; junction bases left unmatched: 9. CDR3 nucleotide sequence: TGTGCCAGCAGCCCGACAGGGACGGGGTACGAGCAGTACTTC. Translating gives CASSPTGTGYEQYF.

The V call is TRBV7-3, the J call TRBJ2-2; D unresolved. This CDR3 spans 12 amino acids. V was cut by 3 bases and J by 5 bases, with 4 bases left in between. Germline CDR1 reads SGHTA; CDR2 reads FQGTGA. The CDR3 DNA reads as TGTGCCAGCAGCTTTCTAACCGGGGAGCTGTTTTTT. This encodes CASSFLTGELFF.

Here the CDR3 reads CASSPAGRAGELFF. In nucleotides, the CDR3 is TGTGCCAGCAGCCCCGCTGGTCGTGCCGGGGAGCTGTTTTTT. The V call is TRBV11-3, the J call TRBJ2-2, with D uncertain. This CDR3 contains 14 residues. Trimming cost V 5 bases and J 6 bases, with 13 bases left between them. Germline V gene sequence: CDR1 SGHNT, CDR2 YENEEA. The full variable domain, rest sourced from reference TRBV11-3 and TRBJ2-2, is EAGVVQSPRYKIIEKKQPVAFWCNPISGHNTLYWYLQNLGQGPELLIRYENEEAVDDSQLPKDRFSAERLKGVDSTLKIQPAELGDSAVYLCASSPAGRAGELFFGEGSRLTVL.

The CDR3: CASSIYGGLYEQYF. The CDR3 bases are TGTGCCAGCAGTATTTACGGAGGACTCTACGAGCAGTACTTC. This chain links TRBV28 with TRBJ2-7, with D maybe TRBD2 (5 bases). The CDR3 loop spans 14 amino acids. In germline, CDR1 is MDHEN, CDR2 SYDVKM. The V end lost 5 bases, the J end lost 3 bases, and 14 bases lay between the germline ends. Complete variable domain (other parts from reference TRBV28 and TRBJ2-7): DVKVTQSSRYLVKRTGEKVFLECVQDMDHENMFWYRQDPGLGLRLIYFSYDVKMKEKGDIPEGYSVSREKKERFSLILESASTNQTSMYLCASSIYGGLYEQYFGPGTRLTVT.

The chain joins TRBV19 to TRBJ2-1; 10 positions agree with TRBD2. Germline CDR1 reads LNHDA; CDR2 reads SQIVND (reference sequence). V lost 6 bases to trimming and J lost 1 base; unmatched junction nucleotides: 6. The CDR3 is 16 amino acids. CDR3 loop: CASSPLAGRSYNEQFF. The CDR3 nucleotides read TGTGCCAGTAGCCCACTAGCGGGACGGTCCTACAATGAGCAGTTCTTC.

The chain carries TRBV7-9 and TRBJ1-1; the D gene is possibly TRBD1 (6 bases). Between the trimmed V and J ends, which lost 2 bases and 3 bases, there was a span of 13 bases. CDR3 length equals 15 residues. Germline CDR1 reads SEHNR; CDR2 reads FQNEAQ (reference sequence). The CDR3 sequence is CASSLMGGGDTEAFF. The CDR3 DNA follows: TGTGCCAGCAGCTTAATGGGAGGGGGGGACACTGAAGCTTTCTTT.

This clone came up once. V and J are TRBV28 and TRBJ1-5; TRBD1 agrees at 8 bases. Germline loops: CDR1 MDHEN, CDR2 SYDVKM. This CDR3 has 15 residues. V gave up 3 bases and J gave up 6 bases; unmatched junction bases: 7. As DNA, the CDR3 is TGTGCCAGCAGTTTGCGACAGGGGATAAGTCAGCCCCAGCATTTT. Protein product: CASSLRQGISQPQHF.

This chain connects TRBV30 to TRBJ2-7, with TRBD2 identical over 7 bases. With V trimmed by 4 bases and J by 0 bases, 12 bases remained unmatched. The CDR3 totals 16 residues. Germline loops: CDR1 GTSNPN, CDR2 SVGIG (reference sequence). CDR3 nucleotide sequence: TGTGCCTGGACCCCGCGGTTGGGGGAGGGCTCCTACGAGCAGTACTTC. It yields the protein CAWTPRLGEGSYEQYF.

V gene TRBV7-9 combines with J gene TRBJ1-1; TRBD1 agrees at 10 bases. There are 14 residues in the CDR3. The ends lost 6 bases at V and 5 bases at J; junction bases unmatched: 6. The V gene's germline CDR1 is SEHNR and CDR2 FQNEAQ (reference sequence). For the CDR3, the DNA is TGTGCCAGCAGGCAAGGGACAGGGGATACTGAAGCTTTCTTT. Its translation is CASRQGTGDTEAFF.

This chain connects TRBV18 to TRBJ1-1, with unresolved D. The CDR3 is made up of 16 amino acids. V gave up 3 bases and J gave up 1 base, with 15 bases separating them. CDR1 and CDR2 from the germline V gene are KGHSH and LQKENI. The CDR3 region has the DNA TGTGCCAGCTCACCGTCGGTTAATACAGCGAACACTGAAGCTTTCTTT. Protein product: CASSPSVNTANTEAFF.

In nucleotides, the CDR3 is TGTGCCAGCAGTGAAGATCTGGGGAAAAACATTCAGTACTTC. It encodes CASSEDLGKNIQYF. The genes are TRBV2 and TRBJ2-4; no clear D gene. The V end was cut by 1 base, the J end by 4 bases, with 8 bases between. Germline loops: CDR1 SNHLY, CDR2 FYNNEI. The CDR3 has 14 amino acids.

As DNA, the CDR3 is TGTGCCAGCAACCGAGGGGCCGGGCACACTGAAGCTTTCTTT. Translated: CASNRGAGHTEAFF. V usage is TRBV27 and J usage is TRBJ1-1; D may be TRBD1 (5 bases). This CDR3 is 14 amino acids long. Germline CDR1 is MNHEY and CDR2 is SMNVEV (reference sequence). V shed 7 bases and J shed 3 bases, with 15 bases lying between them.

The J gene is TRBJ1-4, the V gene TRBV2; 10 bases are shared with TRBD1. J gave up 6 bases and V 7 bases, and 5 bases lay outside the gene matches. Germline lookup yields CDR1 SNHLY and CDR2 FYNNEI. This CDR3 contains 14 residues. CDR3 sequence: CASTSGTGDEKLFF. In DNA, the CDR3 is TGTGCCAGCACCTCCGGGACAGGGGATGAAAAACTGTTTTTT.

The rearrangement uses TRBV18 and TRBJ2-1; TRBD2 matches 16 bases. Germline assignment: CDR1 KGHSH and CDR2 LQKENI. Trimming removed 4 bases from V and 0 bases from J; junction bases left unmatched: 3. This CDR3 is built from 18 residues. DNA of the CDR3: TGTGCCAGCTCACGGGGACTAGCGGGAGGGGGCTCCTACAATGAGCAGTTCTTC. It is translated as CASSRGLAGGGSYNEQFF.

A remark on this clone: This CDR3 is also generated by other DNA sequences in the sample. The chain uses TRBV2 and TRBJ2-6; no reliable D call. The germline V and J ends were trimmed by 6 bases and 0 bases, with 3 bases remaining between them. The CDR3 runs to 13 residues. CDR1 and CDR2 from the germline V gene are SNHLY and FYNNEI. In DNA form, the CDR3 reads TGTGCCAGCAGAGGCTCTGGGGCCAACGTCCTGACTTTC. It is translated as CASRGSGANVLTF.

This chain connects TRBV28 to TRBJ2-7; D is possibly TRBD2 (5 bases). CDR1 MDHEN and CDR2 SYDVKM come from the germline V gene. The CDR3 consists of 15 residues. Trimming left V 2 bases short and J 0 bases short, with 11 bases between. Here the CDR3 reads CASSLGSSFSYEQYF. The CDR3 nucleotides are TGTGCCAGCAGTTTAGGGAGTTCGTTCTCCTACGAGCAGTACTTC.

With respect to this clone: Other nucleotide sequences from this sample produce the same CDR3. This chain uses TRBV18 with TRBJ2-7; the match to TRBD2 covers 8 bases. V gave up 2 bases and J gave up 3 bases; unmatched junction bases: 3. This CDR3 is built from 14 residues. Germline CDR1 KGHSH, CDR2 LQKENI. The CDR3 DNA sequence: TGTGCCAGCTCACCAACGGGAGGGAGCTACGAGCAGTACTTC. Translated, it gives CASSPTGGSYEQYF.

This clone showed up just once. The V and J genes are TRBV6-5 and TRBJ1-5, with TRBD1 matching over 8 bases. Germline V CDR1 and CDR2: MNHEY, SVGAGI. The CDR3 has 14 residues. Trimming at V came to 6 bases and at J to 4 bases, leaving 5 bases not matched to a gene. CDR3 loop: CASSSRTGNQPQHF. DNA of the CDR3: TGTGCCAGCAGCTCAAGGACAGGGAATCAGCCCCAGCATTTT.